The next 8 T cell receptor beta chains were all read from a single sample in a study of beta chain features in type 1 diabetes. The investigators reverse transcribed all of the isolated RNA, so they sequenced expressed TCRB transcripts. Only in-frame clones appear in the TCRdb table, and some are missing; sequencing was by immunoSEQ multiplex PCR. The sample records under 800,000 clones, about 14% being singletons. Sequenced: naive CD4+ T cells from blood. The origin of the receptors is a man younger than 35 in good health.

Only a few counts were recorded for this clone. The CDR3 loop is CSVITSGTGTGELFF. The CDR3 DNA reads TGCAGCGTCATTACTAGCGGGACGGGGACCGGGGAGCTGTTTTTT. V gene TRBV29-1 combines with J gene TRBJ2-2, with 10 bases that match TRBD2. Germline trimming cut 6 bases from V and 5 bases from J; bases unmatched to any gene: 9. Germline CDR1 and CDR2: SQVTM and ANQGSEA. This CDR3 is built from 15 residues.

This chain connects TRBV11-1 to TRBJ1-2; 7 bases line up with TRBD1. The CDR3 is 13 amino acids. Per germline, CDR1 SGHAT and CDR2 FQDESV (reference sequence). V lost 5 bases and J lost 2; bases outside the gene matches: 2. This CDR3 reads CASSRDSNYGYTF. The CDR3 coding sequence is TGTGCCAGCAGCCGGGACAGCAACTATGGCTACACCTTC. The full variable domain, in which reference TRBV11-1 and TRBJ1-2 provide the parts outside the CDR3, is EAEVAQSPRYKITEKSQAVAFWCDPISGHATLYWYRQILGQGPELLVQFQDESVVDDSQLPKDRFSAERLKGVDSTLKIQPAELGDSAMYLCASSRDSNYGYTFGSGTRLTVV.

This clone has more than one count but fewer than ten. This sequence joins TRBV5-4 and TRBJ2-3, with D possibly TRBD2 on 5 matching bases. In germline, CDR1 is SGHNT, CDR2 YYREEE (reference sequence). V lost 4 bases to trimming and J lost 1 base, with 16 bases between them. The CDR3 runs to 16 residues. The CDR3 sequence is CASSPIVLGGTDTQYF. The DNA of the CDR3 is TGTGCCAGCAGCCCCATCGTCCTCGGGGGCACAGATACGCAGTATTTT.

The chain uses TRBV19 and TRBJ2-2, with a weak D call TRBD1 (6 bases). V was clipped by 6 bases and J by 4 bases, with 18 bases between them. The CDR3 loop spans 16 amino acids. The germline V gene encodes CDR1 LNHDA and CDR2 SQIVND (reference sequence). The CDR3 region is CASSLPRGLGTGELFF. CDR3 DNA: TGTGCCAGTAGCCTACCCAGGGGCCTGGGCACCGGGGAGCTGTTTTTT.

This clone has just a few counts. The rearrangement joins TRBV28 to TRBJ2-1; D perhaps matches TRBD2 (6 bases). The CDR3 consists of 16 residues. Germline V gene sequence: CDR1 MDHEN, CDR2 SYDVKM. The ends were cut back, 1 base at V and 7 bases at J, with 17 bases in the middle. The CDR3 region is CASSLYGGITQNEQFF. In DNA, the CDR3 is TGTGCCAGCAGTTTATATGGCGGGATCACACAGAATGAGCAGTTCTTC.

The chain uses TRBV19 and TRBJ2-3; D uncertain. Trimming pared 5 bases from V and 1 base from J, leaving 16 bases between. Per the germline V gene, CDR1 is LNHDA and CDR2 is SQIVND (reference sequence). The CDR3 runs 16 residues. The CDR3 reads CASSLVGSLGTDTQYF. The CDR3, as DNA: TGTGCCAGTAGTCTGGTTGGGTCGTTGGGCACAGATACGCAGTATTTT.

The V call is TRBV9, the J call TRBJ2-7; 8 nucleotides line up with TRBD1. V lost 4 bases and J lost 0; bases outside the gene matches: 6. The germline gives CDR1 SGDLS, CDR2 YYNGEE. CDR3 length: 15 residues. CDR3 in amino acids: CASSTRTGSSYEQYF. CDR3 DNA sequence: TGTGCCAGCAGCACGCGGACAGGGAGCTCCTACGAGCAGTACTTC. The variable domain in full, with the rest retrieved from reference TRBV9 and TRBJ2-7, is DSGVTQTPKHLITATGQRVTLRCSPRSGDLSVYWYQQSLDQGLQFLIQYYNGEERAKGNILERFSAQQFPDLHSELNLSSLELGDSALYFCASSTRTGSSYEQYFGPGTRLTVT.

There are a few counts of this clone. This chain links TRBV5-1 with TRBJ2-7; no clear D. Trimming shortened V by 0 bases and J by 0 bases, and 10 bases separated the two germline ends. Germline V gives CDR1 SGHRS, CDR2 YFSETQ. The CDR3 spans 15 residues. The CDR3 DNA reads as TGCGCCAGCAGCTTGGTCGGCGCCAGCTCCTACGAGCAGTACTTC. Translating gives CASSLVGASSYEQYF.